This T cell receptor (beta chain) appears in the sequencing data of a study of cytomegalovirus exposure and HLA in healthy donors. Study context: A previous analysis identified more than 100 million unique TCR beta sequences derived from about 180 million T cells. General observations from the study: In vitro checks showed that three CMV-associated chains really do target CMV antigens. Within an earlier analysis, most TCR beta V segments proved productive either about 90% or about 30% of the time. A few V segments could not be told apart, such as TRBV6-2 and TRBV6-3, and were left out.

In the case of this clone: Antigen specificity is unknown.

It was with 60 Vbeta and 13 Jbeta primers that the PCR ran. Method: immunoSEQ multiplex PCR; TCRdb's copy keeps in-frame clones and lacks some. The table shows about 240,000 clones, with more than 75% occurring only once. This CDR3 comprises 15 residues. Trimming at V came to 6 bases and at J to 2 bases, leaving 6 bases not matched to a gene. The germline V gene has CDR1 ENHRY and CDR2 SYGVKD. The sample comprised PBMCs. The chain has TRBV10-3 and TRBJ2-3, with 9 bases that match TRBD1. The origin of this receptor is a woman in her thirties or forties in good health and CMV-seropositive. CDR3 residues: CAIRGDRASTDTQYF. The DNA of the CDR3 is TGTGCCATCAGGGGGGACAGGGCTTCCACAGATACGCAGTATTTT.